Only a few counts were recorded for the clone carrying this TCR beta chain. Antigen specificity is unknown. This sample's time point: patch test 2, 6 weeks after DPC sensitization. Described treatment: therapeutic diphenylcyclopropenone sensitization with weekly scalp DPC. The record originates from a study of human T cells and chemical hapten exposure. About the research overall: Patients additionally received therapeutic doses of diphenylcyclopropenone on the scalp once a week, and this continued throughout the approximately 25-week study.

Points from the study as a whole: Significantly more large CDR3 similarity clusters arose among expanded TCRs than among controls. Following DPC sensitization, TCRs present above 1 in 1000 frequency showed no change.

From the RACE reads, TCRdb called clonotypes with MiXCR, one entry per CDR3 protein. This sample carries about 380,000 distinct CDR3 sequences, about 6% of them seen once, and the ten largest clones take under 7%. The ends were cut back, 6 bases at V and 8 bases at J, with 16 bases in the middle. CDR1 is SEHNR and CDR2 is FQNEAQ in the germline V gene (reference sequence). The CDR3 runs 14 residues. Specimen: whole blood, collected in connection with sensitization to the hapten diphenylcyclopropenone (DPC). This clonotype was sampled from a woman aged 18-35 years with alopecia areata. Some clones in this sample may be carry-over from other donors' samples. The chain has TRBV7-9 and TRBJ1-4; D gene uncertain. The CDR3 DNA sequence: TGTGCCAGCAGTCCCGTGGGCAGAGGGGAAAAACTGTTTTTT. Translated, it gives CASSPVGRGEKLFF.